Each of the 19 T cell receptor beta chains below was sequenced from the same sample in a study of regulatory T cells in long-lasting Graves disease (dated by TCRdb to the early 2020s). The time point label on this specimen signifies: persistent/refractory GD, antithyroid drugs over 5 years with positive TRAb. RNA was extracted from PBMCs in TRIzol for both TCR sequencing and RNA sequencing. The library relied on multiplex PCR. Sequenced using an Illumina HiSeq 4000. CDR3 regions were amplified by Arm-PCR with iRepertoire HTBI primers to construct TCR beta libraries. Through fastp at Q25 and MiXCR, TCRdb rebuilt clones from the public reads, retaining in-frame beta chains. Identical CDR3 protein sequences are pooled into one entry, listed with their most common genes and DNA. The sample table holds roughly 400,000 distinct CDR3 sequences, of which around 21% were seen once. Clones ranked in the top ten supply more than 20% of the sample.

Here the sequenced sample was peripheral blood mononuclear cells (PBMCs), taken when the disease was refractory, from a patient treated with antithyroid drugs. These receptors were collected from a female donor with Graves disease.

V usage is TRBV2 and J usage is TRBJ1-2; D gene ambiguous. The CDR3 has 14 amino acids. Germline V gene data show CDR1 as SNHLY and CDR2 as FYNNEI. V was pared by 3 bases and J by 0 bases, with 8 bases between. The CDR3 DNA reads TGTGCCAGCAGTGATCGGGCACCTAACTATGGCTACACCTTC. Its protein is CASSDRAPNYGYTF. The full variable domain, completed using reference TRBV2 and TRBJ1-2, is EPEVTQTPSHQVTQMGQEVILRCVPISNHLYFYWYRQILGQKVEFLVSFYNNEISEKSEIFDDQFSVERPDGSNFTLKIRSTKLEDSAMYFCASSDRAPNYGYTFGSGTRLTVV.

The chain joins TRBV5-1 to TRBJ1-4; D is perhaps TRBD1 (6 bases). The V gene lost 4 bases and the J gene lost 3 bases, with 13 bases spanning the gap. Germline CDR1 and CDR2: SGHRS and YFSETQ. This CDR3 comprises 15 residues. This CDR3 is CASSGQTGANEKLFF. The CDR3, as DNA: TGCGCCAGCAGCGGGCAGACAGGTGCTAATGAAAAACTGTTTTTT.

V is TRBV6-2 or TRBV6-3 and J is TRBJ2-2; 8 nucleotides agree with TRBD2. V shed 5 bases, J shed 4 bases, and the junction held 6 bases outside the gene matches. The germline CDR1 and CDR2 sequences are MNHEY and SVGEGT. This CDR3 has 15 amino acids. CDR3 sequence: CASSPIAGFTGELFF. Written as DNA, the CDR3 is TGTGCCAGCAGTCCGATAGCGGGATTCACCGGGGAGCTGTTTTTT.

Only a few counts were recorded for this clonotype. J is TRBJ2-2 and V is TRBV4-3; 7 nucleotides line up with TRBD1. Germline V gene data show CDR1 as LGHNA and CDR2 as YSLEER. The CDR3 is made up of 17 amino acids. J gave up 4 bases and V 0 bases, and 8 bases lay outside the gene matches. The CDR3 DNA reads TGCGCCAGCAGCCAAGACCCAGGGACAGACCTCACCGGGGAGCTGTTTTTT. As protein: CASSQDPGTDLTGELFF.

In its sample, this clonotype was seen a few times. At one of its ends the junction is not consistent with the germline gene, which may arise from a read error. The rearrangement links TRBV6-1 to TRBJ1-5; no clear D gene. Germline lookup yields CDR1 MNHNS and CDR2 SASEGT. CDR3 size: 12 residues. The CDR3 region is CAGSVGNQPQHF. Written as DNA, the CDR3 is TGTGCCGGCAGTGTTGGAAATCAGCCCCAGCATTTT.

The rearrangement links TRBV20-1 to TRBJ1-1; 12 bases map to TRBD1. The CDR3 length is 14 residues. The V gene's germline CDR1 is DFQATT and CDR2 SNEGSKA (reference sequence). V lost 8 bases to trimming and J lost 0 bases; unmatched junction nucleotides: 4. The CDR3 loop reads CSPGQGAMNTEAFF. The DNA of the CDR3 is TGCAGTCCGGGACAGGGGGCCATGAACACTGAAGCTTTCTTT.

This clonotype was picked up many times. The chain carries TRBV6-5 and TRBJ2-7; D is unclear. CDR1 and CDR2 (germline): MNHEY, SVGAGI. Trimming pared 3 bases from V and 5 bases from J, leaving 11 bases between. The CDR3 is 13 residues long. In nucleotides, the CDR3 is TGTGCCAGCAGTTATCCCGGTAGCCACGAGCAGTACTTC. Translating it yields CASSYPGSHEQYF.

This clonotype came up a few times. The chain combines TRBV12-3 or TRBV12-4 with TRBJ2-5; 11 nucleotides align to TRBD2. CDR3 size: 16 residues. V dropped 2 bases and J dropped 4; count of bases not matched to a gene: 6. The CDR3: CASSLHGSGRGETQYF. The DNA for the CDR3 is TGTGCCAGCAGTTTACATGGTAGCGGGAGGGGAGAGACCCAGTACTTC.

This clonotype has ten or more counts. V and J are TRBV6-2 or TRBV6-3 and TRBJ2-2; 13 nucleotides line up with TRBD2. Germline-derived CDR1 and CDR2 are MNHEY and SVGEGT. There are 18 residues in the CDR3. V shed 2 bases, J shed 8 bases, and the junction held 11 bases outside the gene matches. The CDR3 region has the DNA TGTGCCAGCAGTTACGTGGGACTAGCGGGATTCGATCCTGGGGAGCTGTTTTTT. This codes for CASSYVGLAGFDPGELFF.

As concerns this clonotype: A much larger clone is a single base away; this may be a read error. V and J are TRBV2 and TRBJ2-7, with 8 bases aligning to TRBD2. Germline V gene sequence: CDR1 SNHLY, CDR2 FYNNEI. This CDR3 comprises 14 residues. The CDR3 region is CVSSAERGTYEQYF. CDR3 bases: TGTGTCAGCAGTGCTGAGCGGGGGACCTACGAGCAGTACTTC. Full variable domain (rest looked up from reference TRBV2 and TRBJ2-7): EPEVTQTPSHQVTQMGQEVILRCVPISNHLYFYWYRQILGQKVEFLVSFYNNEISEKSEIFDDQFSVERPDGSNFTLKIRSTKLEDSAMYFCVSSAERGTYEQYFGPGTRLTVT.

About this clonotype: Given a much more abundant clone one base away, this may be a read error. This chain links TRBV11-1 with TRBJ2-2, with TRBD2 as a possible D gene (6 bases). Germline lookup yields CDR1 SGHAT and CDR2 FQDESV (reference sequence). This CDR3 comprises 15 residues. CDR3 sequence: CASSFGSTISGELLF. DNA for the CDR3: TGTGCCAGCAGCTTCGGGAGTACCATTTCCGGGGAGCTGCTTTTT.

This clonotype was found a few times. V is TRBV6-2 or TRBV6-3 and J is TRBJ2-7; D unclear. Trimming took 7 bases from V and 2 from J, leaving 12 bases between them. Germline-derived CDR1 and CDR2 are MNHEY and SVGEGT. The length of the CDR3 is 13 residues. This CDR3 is CASTTSPPYEQYF. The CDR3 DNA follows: TGTGCCAGCACCACCTCCCCCCCCTACGAGCAGTACTTC.

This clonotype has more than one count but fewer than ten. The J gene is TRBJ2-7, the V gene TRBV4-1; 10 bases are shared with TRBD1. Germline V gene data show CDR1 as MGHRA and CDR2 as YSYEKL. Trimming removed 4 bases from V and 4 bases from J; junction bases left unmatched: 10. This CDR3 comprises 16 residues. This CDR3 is CASSPTIGTGAYEQYF. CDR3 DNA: TGCGCCAGCAGCCCTACAATCGGGACAGGGGCGTACGAGCAGTACTTC.

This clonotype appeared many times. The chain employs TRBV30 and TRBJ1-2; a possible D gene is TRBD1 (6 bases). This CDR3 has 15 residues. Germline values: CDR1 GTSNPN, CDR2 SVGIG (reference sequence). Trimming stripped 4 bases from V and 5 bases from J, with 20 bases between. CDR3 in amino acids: CAWILGAGGGYGYTF. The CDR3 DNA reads TGTGCCTGGATCCTAGGGGCAGGAGGGGGATATGGCTACACCTTC.

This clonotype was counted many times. CDR3 DNA: TGTGCCAGCAGCCCAGGGACAGACTCCTACGAGCAGTACTTC. Protein product: CASSPGTDSYEQYF. V and J are TRBV2 and TRBJ2-7; 7 bases are a match to TRBD1. V lost 6 bases, J lost 0 bases, and 5 bases stayed unmatched. Germline V gene data show CDR1 as SNHLY and CDR2 as FYNNEI. The CDR3 has 14 amino acids. Full variable domain (outside the CDR3, taken from reference TRBV2 and TRBJ2-7): EPEVTQTPSHQVTQMGQEVILRCVPISNHLYFYWYRQILGQKVEFLVSFYNNEISEKSEIFDDQFSVERPDGSNFTLKIRSTKLEDSAMYFCASSPGTDSYEQYFGPGTRLTVT.

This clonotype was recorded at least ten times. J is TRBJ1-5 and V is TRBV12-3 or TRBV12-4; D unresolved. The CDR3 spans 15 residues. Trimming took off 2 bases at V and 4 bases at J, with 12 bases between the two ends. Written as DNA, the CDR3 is TGTGCCAGCAGTTTAAGTTGGCCGGGTAATCAGCCCCAGCATTTT. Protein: CASSLSWPGNQPQHF.

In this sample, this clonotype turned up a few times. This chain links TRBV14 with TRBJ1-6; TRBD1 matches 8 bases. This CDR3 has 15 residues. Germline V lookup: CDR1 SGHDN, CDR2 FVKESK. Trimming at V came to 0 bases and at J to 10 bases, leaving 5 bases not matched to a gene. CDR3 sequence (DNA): TGTGCCAGCAGCCAAGATTTGACAGGGGCGTCACCCCTCCACTTT. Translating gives CASSQDLTGASPLHF.

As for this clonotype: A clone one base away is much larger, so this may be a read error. The CDR3 DNA reads TGTGCCAGCCGCTTGGGGGCGTGGGAGACCCGGTACTTC. Its translation: CASRLGAWETRYF. This chain links TRBV12-3 or TRBV12-4 with TRBJ2-5; the D gene is possibly TRBD1 (6 bases). This CDR3 has 13 amino acids.

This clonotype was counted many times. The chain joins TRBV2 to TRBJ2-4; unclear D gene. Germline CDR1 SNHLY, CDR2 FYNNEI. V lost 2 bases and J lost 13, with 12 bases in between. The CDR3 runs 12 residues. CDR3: CASSETPTAQYF. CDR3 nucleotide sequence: TGTGCCAGCAGTGAAACCCCGACGGCACAGTACTTC.